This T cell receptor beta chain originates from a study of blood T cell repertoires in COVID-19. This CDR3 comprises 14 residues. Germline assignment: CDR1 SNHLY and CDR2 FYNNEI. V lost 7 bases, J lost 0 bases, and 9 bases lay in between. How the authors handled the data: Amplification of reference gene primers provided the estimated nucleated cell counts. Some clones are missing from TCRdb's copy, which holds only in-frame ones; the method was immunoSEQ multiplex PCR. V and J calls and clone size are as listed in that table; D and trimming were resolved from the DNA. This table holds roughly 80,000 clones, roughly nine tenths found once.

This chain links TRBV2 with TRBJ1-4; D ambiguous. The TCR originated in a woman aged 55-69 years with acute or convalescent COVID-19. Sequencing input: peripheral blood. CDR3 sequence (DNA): TGTGCCAGCACGAGAGAGGCAACTAATGAAAAACTGTTTTTT. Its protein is CASTREATNEKLFF.